This is a list of T cell receptor beta chains from one sample in a study of blood T cells in healthy people across ages. Each CDR3 protein gets one entry after TCRdb re-called the 5' RACE reads with MiXCR. The sample has under 1,000,000 distinct CDR3 sequences, 35% to 50% seen once. Material: blood. These receptor sequences come from a man older than 75 in good health. Both conserved end residues are part of each CDR3. A D gene is named only where the DNA matches it firmly. Clone size is given for some rows only: seen once, a few or many times, or a class if the clone is expanded.

V gene: TRBV7-6
D gene: NA
clone size: few
J gene: TRBJ2-1
CDR3 DNA: TGTGCCAGCAGCTTAAACTTCGGGGCCCGGTCCTACAATGAGCAGTTCTTC
CDR3 protein: CASSLNFGARSYNEQFF

V gene: TRBV10-3
D gene: NA
clone size: many
J gene: TRBJ2-1
CDR3 DNA: TGTGCCATCAGTGGGCCCTACAATGAGCAGTTCTTC
CDR3 protein: CAISGPYNEQFF

V gene: TRBV28
D gene: NA
clone size: NA
J gene: TRBJ2-7
CDR3 DNA: TGTGCCAGCAGTCCGGGGTACACAAAGCAGTACTTC
CDR3 protein: CASSPGYTKQYF

V gene: TRBV10-3
D gene: TRBD1
clone size: NA
J gene: TRBJ1-6
CDR3 DNA: TGTGCCACCCTGGGACAGGGGAATTCACCCCTCCACTTT
CDR3 protein: CATLGQGNSPLHF

V gene: TRBV7-9
D gene: NA
clone size: few
J gene: TRBJ2-7
CDR3 DNA: TGTGCCAGCAGCTTAACCCACAACTACGACGAGCAGTACTTC
CDR3 protein: CASSLTHNYDEQYF

V gene: TRBV21-1
D gene: NA
clone size: NA
J gene: TRBJ2-3
CDR3 DNA: TGTGCCAGCAGGTCCCTCGGAAGCTTGGGACAGCTCCTCTACAACACAGATACGCAGTATTTT
CDR3 protein: CASRSLGSLGQLLYNTDTQYF

V gene: TRBV29-1
D gene: NA
clone size: few
J gene: TRBJ2-5
CDR3 DNA: TGCAGCGTTGAGACCGGGGCGAGCGAGACCCAGTACTTC
CDR3 protein: CSVETGASETQYF

V gene: TRBV20-1
D gene: TRBD2
clone size: many
J gene: TRBJ2-1
CDR3 DNA: TGCAGTGCTACGGGAGGCTCTGAGCAGTTCTTC
CDR3 protein: CSATGGSEQFF

V gene: TRBV18
D gene: TRBD2
clone size: few
J gene: TRBJ2-7
CDR3 DNA: TGTGCCAGCTCACTGGGGGGGACCCCGGCCGAGCAGTACTTC
CDR3 protein: CASSLGGTPAEQYF

V gene: TRBV29-1
D gene: NA
clone size: few
J gene: TRBJ2-3
CDR3 DNA: TGCAGCGTGTCGGTGGGTTTCGCAGATACGCAGTATTTT
CDR3 protein: CSVSVGFADTQYF

V gene: TRBV7-9
D gene: NA
clone size: NA
J gene: TRBJ2-7
CDR3 DNA: TGTGCCAGCAGCTTCCGGCAGGGGGGTCCCTCCTACGAGCAGTACTTC
CDR3 protein: CASSFRQGGPSYEQYF

V gene: TRBV5-1
D gene: NA
clone size: NA
J gene: TRBJ2-5
CDR3 DNA: TGCGCCAGCAGCTTGGAAGGCGACCTATTTCAGGAGACCCAGTACTTC
CDR3 protein: CASSLEGDLFQETQYF

V gene: TRBV6-5
D gene: TRBD2
clone size: once
J gene: TRBJ2-1
CDR3 DNA: TGTGCCAGCACCAAGAGGCGGGAGAGGGTGAATGAGCAGTTCTTC
CDR3 protein: CASTKRRERVNEQFF

V gene: TRBV7-9
D gene: NA
clone size: many
J gene: TRBJ2-1
CDR3 DNA: TGTGCCAGCAGCTTAGCGGCAGGGAACTACAATGAGCAGTTCTTC
CDR3 protein: CASSLAAGNYNEQFF

V gene: TRBV7-2
D gene: NA
clone size: NA
J gene: TRBJ2-2
CDR3 DNA: TGTGCCAGCAGCCGAGGACACGTTCGGACCGGGGAGCTGTTTTTT
CDR3 protein: CASSRGHVRTGELFF

V gene: TRBV4-1
D gene: TRBD1
clone size: once
J gene: TRBJ2-7
CDR3 DNA: TGCGCCAGCAGCCCGGGACAGGGGGCGTCCTACGAGCAGTACTTC
CDR3 protein: CASSPGQGASYEQYF

V gene: TRBV3-1
D gene: NA
clone size: NA
J gene: TRBJ1-5
CDR3 DNA: TGTGCCAGCAGCCAAGGTACAGGGATACCTCAGCCCCAGCATTTT
CDR3 protein: CASSQGTGIPQPQHF

V gene: TRBV20-1
D gene: NA
clone size: few
J gene: TRBJ2-5
CDR3 DNA: TGCAGTGCTAGAGGCGAACTTGGGTACCAAGAGACCCAGTACTTC
CDR3 protein: CSARGELGYQETQYF

V gene: TRBV6-2/TRBV6-3
D gene: NA
clone size: few
J gene: TRBJ2-3
CDR3 DNA: TGTGCCAGCAGTTACTCGCGGGGGCCAGATACGCAGTATTTT
CDR3 protein: CASSYSRGPDTQYF

V gene: TRBV20-1
D gene: NA
clone size: few
J gene: TRBJ2-4
CDR3 DNA: TGCAGTGCTGATGGGGAGTCAGGAAACATTCAGTACTTC
CDR3 protein: CSADGESGNIQYF

V gene: TRBV5-1
D gene: NA
clone size: NA
J gene: TRBJ2-3
CDR3 DNA: TGCGCCAGCAGCTTGGGGGGCGCAACTAGCACAGATACGCAGTATTTT
CDR3 protein: CASSLGGATSTDTQYF

V gene: TRBV4-3
D gene: TRBD2
clone size: NA
J gene: TRBJ2-1
CDR3 DNA: TGCGCCAGCAGCGCACATAGCGGGAGGAATGGGGATGAGCAGTTCTTC
CDR3 protein: CASSAHSGRNGDEQFF

V gene: TRBV20-1
D gene: TRBD2
clone size: NA
J gene: TRBJ2-5
CDR3 DNA: TGCAGTGCTAGAGGGCTGGGACTAGCTTTTGGGGAGCAGTACTTC
CDR3 protein: CSARGLGLAFGEQYF

V gene: TRBV6-2/TRBV6-3
D gene: NA
clone size: NA
J gene: TRBJ1-5
CDR3 DNA: TGTGCCAGCAGTTACTCGGGGGGCTATCAGCCCCAGCATTTT
CDR3 protein: CASSYSGGYQPQHF

V gene: TRBV7-2
D gene: TRBD2
clone size: NA
J gene: TRBJ2-1
CDR3 DNA: TGTGCCAGCAGCTCGACTAGCGGGAGGGCCGGTTGGCAGTTCTTC
CDR3 protein: CASSSTSGRAGWQFF

V gene: TRBV27
D gene: NA
clone size: NA
J gene: TRBJ2-7
CDR3 DNA: TGTGCCAGCAGACGATCGGAGGGCCGAGGAGCCTACGAGCAGTACTTC
CDR3 protein: CASRRSEGRGAYEQYF

V gene: TRBV3-1
D gene: NA
clone size: NA
J gene: TRBJ2-7
CDR3 DNA: TGTGCCAGCAGCCAAGATGACAACCCGGGGGTCGACGAGCAGTACTTC
CDR3 protein: CASSQDDNPGVDEQYF

V gene: TRBV4-3
D gene: NA
clone size: few
J gene: TRBJ2-1
CDR3 DNA: TGCGCCAGCAGCCAAGCCCCTAGCGCTAACAATGAGCAGTTCTTC
CDR3 protein: CASSQAPSANNEQFF

V gene: TRBV3-1
D gene: NA
clone size: few
J gene: TRBJ1-1
CDR3 DNA: TGTGCCAGCAGCCGAGGAGCACAGGGTATGGAAGCTTTCTTT
CDR3 protein: CASSRGAQGMEAFF

V gene: TRBV12-3/TRBV12-4
D gene: TRBD1
clone size: NA
J gene: TRBJ2-7
CDR3 DNA: TGTGCCAGCAGTTCCCTAGGGGACAGGGAACCCTACGAGCAGTACTTC
CDR3 protein: CASSSLGDREPYEQYF

V gene: TRBV7-2
D gene: NA
clone size: many
J gene: TRBJ2-7
CDR3 DNA: TGTGCCAGCAGCCCAGACCACAGAGGGGACCACGAGCAGTACTTC
CDR3 protein: CASSPDHRGDHEQYF

V gene: TRBV29-1
D gene: NA
clone size: NA
J gene: TRBJ2-1
CDR3 DNA: TGCAGCGTTGATCTAGACAATGAGCAGTTCTTC
CDR3 protein: CSVDLDNEQFF

V gene: TRBV7-9
D gene: TRBD1
clone size: NA
J gene: TRBJ2-7
CDR3 DNA: TGTGCCAGCAGCTTTGTCGACAGGGGAACCTACGAGCAGTACTTC
CDR3 protein: CASSFVDRGTYEQYF

V gene: TRBV6-6
D gene: NA
clone size: few
J gene: TRBJ1-2
CDR3 DNA: TGTGCCAGCAGTTGGGACTATGGCTACACCTTC
CDR3 protein: CASSWDYGYTF

V gene: TRBV12-3/TRBV12-4
D gene: NA
clone size: NA
J gene: TRBJ1-1
CDR3 DNA: TGTGCCAGCAGTGTAGAGGGGCCGGCTGAAGCTTTCTTT
CDR3 protein: CASSVEGPAEAFF

V gene: TRBV27
D gene: TRBD1
clone size: NA
J gene: TRBJ2-3
CDR3 DNA: TGTGCCAGCAGCACCCTGGTCGTGGGACAGGGGTTAGATACGCAGTATTTT
CDR3 protein: CASSTLVVGQGLDTQYF

V gene: TRBV4-3
D gene: TRBD1
clone size: NA
J gene: TRBJ2-7
CDR3 DNA: TGCGCCAGCAGCCAAGATGGGACAGGGGACAATGAGCAGTACTTC
CDR3 protein: CASSQDGTGDNEQYF

V gene: TRBV4-2
D gene: NA
clone size: once
J gene: TRBJ1-1
CDR3 DNA: TGTGCCAGCAGCCCAACCTGGACCGAACTGGAGGCTTTCTTT
CDR3 protein: CASSPTWTELEAFF

V gene: TRBV25-1
D gene: TRBD2
clone size: once
J gene: TRBJ2-1
CDR3 DNA: TGTGCCAGCACTCTAGGGGGGACTAGCGGCAATGAGCAGTTCTTC
CDR3 protein: CASTLGGTSGNEQFF

V gene: TRBV4-1
D gene: NA
clone size: NA
J gene: TRBJ2-1
CDR3 DNA: TGCGCCAGCAGCCAAGAAGGGAGCAGGGTTTCCTACAATGAGCAGTTCTTC
CDR3 protein: CASSQEGSRVSYNEQFF

V gene: TRBV29-1
D gene: NA
clone size: few
J gene: TRBJ2-7
CDR3 DNA: TGCAGCGGTGATGGGATCTACGAGCAGTACTTC
CDR3 protein: CSGDGIYEQYF

V gene: TRBV12-3/TRBV12-4
D gene: NA
clone size: NA
J gene: TRBJ2-1
CDR3 DNA: TGTGCCAGCAGTCGCCTGGGGGGACAAAAGCAGTTCTTC
CDR3 protein: CASSRLGGQKQFF

V gene: TRBV29-1
D gene: NA
clone size: NA
J gene: TRBJ1-1
CDR3 DNA: TGCAGCGTTATAACGGAGACTGAAGCTTTCTTT
CDR3 protein: CSVITETEAFF

V gene: TRBV5-1
D gene: NA
clone size: NA
J gene: TRBJ2-3
CDR3 DNA: TGCGCCAGCAGCGTGCAAGGTGATACGCAGTATTTT
CDR3 protein: CASSVQGDTQYF